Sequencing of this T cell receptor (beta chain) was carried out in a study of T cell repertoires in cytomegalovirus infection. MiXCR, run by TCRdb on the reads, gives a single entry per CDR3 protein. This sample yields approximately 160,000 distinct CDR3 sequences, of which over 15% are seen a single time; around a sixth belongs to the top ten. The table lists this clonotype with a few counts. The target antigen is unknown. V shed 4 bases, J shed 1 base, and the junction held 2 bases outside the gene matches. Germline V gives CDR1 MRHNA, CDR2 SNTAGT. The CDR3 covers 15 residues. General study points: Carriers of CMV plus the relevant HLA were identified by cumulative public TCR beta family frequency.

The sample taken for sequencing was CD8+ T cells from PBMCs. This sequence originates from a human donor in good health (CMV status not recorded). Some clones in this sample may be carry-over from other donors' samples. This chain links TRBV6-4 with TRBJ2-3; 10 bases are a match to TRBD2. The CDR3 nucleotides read TGTGCCAGCAGTGGGCTAGCGGGGGGCACAGATACGCAGTATTTT. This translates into CASSGLAGGTDTQYF.